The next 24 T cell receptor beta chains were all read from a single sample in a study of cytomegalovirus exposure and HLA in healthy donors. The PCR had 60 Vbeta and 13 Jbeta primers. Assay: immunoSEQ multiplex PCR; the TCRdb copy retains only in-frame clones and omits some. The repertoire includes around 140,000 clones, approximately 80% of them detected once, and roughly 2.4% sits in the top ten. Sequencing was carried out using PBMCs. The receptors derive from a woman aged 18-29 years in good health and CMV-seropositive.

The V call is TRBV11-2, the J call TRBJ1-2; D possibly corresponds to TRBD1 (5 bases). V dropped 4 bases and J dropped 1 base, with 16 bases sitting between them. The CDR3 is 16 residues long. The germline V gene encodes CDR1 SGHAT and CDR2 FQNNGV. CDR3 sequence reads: CASSSVRAGHNYGYTF. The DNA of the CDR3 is TGTGCCAGCAGCTCCGTGAGAGCAGGACATAACTATGGCTACACCTTC. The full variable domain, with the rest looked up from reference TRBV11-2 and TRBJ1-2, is EAGVAQSPRYKIIEKRQSVAFWCNPISGHATLYWYQQILGQGPKLLIQFQNNGVVDDSQLPKDRFSAERLKGVDSTLKIQPAKLEDSAVYLCASSSVRAGHNYGYTFGSGTRLTVV.

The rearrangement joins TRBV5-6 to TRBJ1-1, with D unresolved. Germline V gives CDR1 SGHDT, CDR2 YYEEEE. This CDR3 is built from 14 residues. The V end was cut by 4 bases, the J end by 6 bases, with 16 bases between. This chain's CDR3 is CASSAEGGRPEAFF. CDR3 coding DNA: TGTGCCAGCAGCGCTGAGGGCGGGCGGCCTGAAGCTTTCTTT.

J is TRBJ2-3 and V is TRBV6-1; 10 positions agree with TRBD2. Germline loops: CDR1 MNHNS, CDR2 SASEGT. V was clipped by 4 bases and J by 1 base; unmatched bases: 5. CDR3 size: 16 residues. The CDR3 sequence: CASSAEAGGGTDTQYF. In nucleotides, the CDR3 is TGTGCCAGCAGTGCCGAAGCGGGGGGGGGCACAGATACGCAGTATTTT.

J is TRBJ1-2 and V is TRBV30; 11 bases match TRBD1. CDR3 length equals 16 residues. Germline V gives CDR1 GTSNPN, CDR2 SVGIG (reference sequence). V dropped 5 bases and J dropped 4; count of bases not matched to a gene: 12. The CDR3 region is CAWATPGQGVLYGYTF. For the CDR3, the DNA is TGTGCCTGGGCCACCCCGGGACAGGGGGTCCTCTATGGCTACACCTTC.

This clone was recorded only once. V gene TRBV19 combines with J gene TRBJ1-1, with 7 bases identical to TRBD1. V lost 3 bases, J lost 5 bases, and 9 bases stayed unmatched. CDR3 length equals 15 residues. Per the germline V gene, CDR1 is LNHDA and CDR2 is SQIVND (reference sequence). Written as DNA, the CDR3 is TGTGCCAGTAGTATTGAACCCTCACAGGGGACTGAAGCTTTCTTT. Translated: CASSIEPSQGTEAFF.

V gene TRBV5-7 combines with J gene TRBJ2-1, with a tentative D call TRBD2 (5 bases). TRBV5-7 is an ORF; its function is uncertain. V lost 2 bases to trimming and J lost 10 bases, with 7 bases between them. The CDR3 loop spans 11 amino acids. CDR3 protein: CASSFSDEQFF. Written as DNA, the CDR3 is TGTGCCAGCAGCTTTAGCGACGAGCAGTTCTTC.

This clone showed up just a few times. The CDR3 DNA reads as TGTGCCAGCACCACACTAAAGGGGCAGGGGATCTCATACGAGCAGTACTTC. This sequence encodes CASTTLKGQGISYEQYF. This rearrangement joins TRBV7-2 to TRBJ2-7; TRBD1 might be the D (6 bases). The germline V and J ends were trimmed by 7 bases and 4 bases, with 26 bases remaining between them. Germline V CDR1 and CDR2: SGHTA, FQGNSA. The CDR3 consists of 17 residues.

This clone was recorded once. For the CDR3, the DNA is TGTGCCAGCAGTTTACATGGCCAAAATGAAAAACTGTTTTTT. It encodes CASSLHGQNEKLFF. The chain joins TRBV28 to TRBJ1-4; D is unclear. CDR1 is MDHEN and CDR2 is SYDVKM in the germline V gene. Trimming stripped 2 bases from V and 5 bases from J, with 9 bases between. The CDR3 has 14 amino acids.

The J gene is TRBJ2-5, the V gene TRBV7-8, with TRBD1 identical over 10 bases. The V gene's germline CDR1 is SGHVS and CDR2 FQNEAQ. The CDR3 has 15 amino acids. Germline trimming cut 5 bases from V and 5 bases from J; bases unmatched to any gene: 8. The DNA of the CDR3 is TGTGCCAGCAGCCAAGGGACAGGGGCTTTCGAGACCCAGTACTTC. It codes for CASSQGTGAFETQYF.

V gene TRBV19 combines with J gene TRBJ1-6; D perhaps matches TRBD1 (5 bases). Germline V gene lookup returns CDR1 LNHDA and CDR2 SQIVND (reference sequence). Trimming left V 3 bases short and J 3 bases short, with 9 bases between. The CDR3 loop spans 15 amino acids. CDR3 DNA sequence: TGTGCCAGTAGTATGTTAGGGGACTATAATTCACCCCTCCACTTT. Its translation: CASSMLGDYNSPLHF.

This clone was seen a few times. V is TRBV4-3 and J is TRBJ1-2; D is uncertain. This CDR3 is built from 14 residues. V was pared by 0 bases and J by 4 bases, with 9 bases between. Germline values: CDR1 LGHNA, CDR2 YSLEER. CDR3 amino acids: CASSQESEGYGYTF. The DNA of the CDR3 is TGCGCCAGCAGCCAAGAGTCGGAGGGCTATGGCTACACCTTC.

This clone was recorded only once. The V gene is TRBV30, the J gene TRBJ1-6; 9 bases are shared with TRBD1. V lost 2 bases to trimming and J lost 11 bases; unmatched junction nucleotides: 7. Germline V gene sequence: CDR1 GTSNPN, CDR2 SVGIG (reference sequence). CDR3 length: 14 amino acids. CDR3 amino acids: CAWSPRDRVTPLHF. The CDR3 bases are TGTGCCTGGAGTCCCAGGGACAGGGTGACACCCCTCCACTTT.

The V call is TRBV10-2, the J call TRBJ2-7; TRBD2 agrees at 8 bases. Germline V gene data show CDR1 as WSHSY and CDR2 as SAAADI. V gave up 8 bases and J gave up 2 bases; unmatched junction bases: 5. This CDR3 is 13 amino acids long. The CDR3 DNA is TGCGCCAGCGTCGCGGGGGGAGCCTACGAGCAGTACTTC. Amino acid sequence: CASVAGGAYEQYF.

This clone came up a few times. The CDR3 here is CASSDEGARADTQYF. The CDR3 DNA reads as TGTGCCAGCAGTGACGAGGGGGCTCGGGCAGATACGCAGTATTTT. V and J are TRBV6-1 and TRBJ2-3; the match to TRBD1 covers 7 bases. The germline V gene encodes CDR1 MNHNS and CDR2 SASEGT. The CDR3 is 15 amino acids. The V and J ends lost 3 bases and 4 bases, in that order; junction bases with no gene match: 7.

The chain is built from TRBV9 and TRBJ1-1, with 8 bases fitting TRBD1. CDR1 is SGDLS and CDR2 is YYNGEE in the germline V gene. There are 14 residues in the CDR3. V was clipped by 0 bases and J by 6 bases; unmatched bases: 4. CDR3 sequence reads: CASSVVQGAAEAFF. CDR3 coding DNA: TGTGCCAGCAGCGTAGTGCAGGGGGCGGCTGAAGCTTTCTTT.

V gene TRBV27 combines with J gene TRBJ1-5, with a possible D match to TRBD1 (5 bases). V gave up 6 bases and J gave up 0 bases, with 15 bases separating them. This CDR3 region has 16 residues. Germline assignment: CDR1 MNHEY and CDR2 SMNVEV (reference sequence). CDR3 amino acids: CASRVTGLYSNQPQHF. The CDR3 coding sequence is TGTGCCAGCAGGGTCACAGGCCTGTATAGCAATCAGCCCCAGCATTTT.

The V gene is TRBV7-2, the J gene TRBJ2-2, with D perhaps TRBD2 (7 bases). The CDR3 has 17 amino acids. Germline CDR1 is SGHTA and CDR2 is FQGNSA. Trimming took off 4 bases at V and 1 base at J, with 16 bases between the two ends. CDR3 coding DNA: TGTGCCAGCAGCTCCCGGGGGGCCCGACTGAACACCGGGGAGCTGTTTTTT. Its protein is CASSSRGARLNTGELFF.

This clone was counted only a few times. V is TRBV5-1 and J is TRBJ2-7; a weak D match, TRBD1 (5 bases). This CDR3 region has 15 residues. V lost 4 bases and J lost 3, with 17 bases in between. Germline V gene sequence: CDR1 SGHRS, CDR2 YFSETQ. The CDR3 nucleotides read TGCGCCAGCAGCCCTCTTCCAGGGATGGACTACGAGCAGTACTTC. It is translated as CASSPLPGMDYEQYF.

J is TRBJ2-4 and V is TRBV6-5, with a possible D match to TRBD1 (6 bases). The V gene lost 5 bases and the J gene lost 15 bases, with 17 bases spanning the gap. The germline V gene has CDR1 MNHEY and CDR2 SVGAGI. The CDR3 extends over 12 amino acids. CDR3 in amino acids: CASSAQTGIRYF. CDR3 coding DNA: TGTGCCAGCAGTGCCCAAACAGGGATCAGGTACTTC.

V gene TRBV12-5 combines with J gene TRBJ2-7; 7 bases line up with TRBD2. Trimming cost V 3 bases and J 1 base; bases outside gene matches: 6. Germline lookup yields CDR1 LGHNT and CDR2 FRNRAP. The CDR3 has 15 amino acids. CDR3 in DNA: TGTGCTAGTGGTTTACAGACTAGCAGTTCCTACGAGCAGTACTTC. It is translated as CASGLQTSSSYEQYF.

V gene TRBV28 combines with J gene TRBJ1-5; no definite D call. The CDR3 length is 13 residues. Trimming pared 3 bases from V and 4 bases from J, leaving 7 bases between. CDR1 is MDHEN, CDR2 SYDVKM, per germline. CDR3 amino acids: CASSFPPNQPQHF. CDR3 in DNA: TGTGCCAGCAGTTTCCCCCCAAATCAGCCCCAGCATTTT.

In DNA form, the CDR3 reads TGTGCCAGCAGCACTCAACAGGGTTATAGCAATCAGCCCCAGCATTTT. Protein sequence: CASSTQQGYSNQPQHF. The chain is built from TRBV5-6 and TRBJ1-5; a weak D match, TRBD1 (6 bases). CDR1 is SGHDT and CDR2 is YYEEEE in the germline V gene. The CDR3 loop spans 16 amino acids. V gave up 4 bases and J gave up 0 bases, with 14 bases separating them.

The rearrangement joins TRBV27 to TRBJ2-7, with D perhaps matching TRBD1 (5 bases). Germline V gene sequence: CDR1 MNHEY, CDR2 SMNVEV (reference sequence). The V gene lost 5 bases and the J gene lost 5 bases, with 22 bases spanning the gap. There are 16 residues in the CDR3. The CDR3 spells CASSPYADSSPHEQYF. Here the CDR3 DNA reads TGTGCCAGCAGTCCCTATGCAGACAGCTCTCCCCACGAGCAGTACTTC.

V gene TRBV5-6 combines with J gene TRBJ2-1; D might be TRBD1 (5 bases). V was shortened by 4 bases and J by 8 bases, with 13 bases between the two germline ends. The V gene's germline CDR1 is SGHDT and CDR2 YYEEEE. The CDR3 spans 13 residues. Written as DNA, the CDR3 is TGTGCCAGCAGCGTCTCTAGGGGTTATGAGCAGTTCTTC. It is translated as CASSVSRGYEQFF.